A single T cell receptor beta chain is shown here with its context. As yet, its antigen is unknown. This sample was included in a study of radiotherapy plus CTLA-4 blockade in lung cancer. The overall study: For 15% to 20% of patients, objective responses occurred, and around 31% had disease control. Study results and caveats: Blood TCR clones of tumor origin expanded after radiotherapy plus ipilimumab.

V lost 3 bases and J lost 4; bases outside the gene matches: 6. The CDR3 extends over 15 amino acids. Germline CDR1 is LNHNV and CDR2 is YYDKDF (reference sequence). Only in-frame clones appear in the TCRdb table, and some are missing; sequencing was by immunoSEQ multiplex PCR. The sample lists 65,000 to 85,000 clones, nearly 75% occurring once. The material sequenced was peripheral blood, taken from a patient treated with radiotherapy plus ipilimumab. This receptor was identified in a human donor with non-small cell lung cancer whose response to radiotherapy plus ipilimumab could not be evaluated. The rearrangement links TRBV15 to TRBJ1-2; 9 positions match TRBD1. The CDR3 is CATSSDRGDPYGYTF. The CDR3 DNA is TGTGCCACCAGCAGCGACAGGGGGGATCCCTATGGCTACACCTTC.